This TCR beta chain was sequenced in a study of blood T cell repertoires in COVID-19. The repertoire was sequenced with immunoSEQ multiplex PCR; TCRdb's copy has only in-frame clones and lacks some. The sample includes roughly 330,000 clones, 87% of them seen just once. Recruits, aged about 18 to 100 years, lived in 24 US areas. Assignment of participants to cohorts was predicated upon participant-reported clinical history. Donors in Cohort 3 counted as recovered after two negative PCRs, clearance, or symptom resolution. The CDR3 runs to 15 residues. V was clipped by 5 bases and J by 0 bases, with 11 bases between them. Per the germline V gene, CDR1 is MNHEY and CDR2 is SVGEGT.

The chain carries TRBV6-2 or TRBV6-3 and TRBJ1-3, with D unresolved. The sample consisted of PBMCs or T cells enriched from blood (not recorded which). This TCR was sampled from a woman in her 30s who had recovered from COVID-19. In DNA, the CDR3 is TGTGCCAGCAGTCGCCGTATGAGCTCTGGAAACACCATATATTTT. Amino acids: CASSRRMSSGNTIYF.